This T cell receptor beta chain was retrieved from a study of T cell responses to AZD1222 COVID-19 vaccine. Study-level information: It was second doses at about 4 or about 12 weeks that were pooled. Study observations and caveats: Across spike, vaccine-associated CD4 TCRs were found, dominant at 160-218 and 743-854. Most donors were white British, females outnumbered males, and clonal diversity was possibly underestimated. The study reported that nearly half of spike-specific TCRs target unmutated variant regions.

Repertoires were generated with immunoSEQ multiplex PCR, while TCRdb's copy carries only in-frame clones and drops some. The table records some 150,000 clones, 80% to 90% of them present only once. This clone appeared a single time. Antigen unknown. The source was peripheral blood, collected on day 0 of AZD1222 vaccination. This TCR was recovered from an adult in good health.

The CDR3 region is CAGGEHRQETQYF. DNA for the CDR3: TGTGCCGGGGGGGAACATAGGCAAGAGACCCAGTACTTC. The chain has TRBV7-9 and TRBJ2-5, with 7 nucleotides matching TRBD2. The CDR3 is made up of 13 amino acids. Germline CDR1 is SEHNR and CDR2 is FQNEAQ (reference sequence). Trimming cost V 11 bases and J 2 bases; bases outside gene matches: 8. Complete variable domain (other parts from reference TRBV7-9 and TRBJ2-5): DTGVSQNPRHKITKRGQNVTFRCDPISEHNRLYWYRQTLGQGPEFLTYFQNEAQLEKSRLLSDRFSAERPKGSFSTLEIQRTEQGDSAMYLCAGGEHRQETQYFGPGTRLLVL.